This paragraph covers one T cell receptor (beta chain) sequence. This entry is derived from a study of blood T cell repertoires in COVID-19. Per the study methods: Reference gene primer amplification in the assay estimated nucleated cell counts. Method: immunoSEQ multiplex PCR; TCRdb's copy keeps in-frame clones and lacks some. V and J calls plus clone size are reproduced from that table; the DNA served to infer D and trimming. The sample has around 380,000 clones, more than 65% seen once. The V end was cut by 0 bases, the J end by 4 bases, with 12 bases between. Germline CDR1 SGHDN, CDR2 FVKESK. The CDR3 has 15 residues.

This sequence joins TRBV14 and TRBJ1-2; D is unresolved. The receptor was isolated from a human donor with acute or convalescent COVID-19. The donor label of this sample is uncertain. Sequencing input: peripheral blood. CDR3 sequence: CASSQEGSNCYGYTF. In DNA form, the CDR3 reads TGTGCCAGCAGCCAAGAGGGCAGCAACTGCTATGGCTACACCTTC.